Detailed here is one T cell receptor (beta chain). The data originate from a study of cytomegalovirus exposure and HLA in healthy donors. Study-level background: T cells numbering about 180 million yielded 95 million to 140 million unique TCR beta sequences in an earlier analysis.

The PCR ran on 60 Vbeta and 13 Jbeta primers. Sequencing used immunoSEQ multiplex PCR; TCRdb keeps in-frame clones, though not all of them. The table has fewer than 250,000 clones, 87% seen once. There are 14 residues in the CDR3. The V end lost 3 bases, the J end lost 9 bases, and 15 bases lay between the germline ends. The germline V gene encodes CDR1 LNHDA and CDR2 SQIVND (reference sequence). V and J are TRBV19 and TRBJ1-5; D possibly corresponds to TRBD1 (5 bases). The clonotype comes from a boy aged 2 to 10 in good health and CMV-seronegative. Sequencing was done on a sample of PBMCs. The DNA of the CDR3 is TGTGCCAGTAGTATGAGTAGGGGATATGGGCCCCAGCATTTT. This codes for CASSMSRGYGPQHF.